This record concerns one T cell receptor beta chain sequence. TCRdb re-analysed the RACE reads in MiXCR, keeping a single row per CDR3 protein. The sample has 70,000 to 100,000 distinct CDR3 sequences; 6% to 9% are singletons. The data belong to a study of human T cells and chemical hapten exposure. Looking at the study overall: Patients were mainly female, each with alopecia areata, totalis or universalis.

Time point denoted: patch test 1, 2 weeks after DPC sensitization. This sample's treatment: therapeutic diphenylcyclopropenone sensitization with weekly scalp DPC. The sample here was whole blood, taken in connection with sensitization to the hapten diphenylcyclopropenone (DPC). The clonotype originates from a woman aged 25 to 39 with alopecia areata. Some clones in this sample may be carry-over from other donors' samples.

CDR3 residues: CASSYHARVDQETQYF. CDR3 coding DNA: TGTGCCAGCAGTTACCATGCCAGGGTAGATCAAGAGACCCAGTACTTC. The chain employs TRBV6-5 and TRBJ2-5; perhaps TRBD1 as D (5 bases). The length of the CDR3 is 16 residues. Trimming stripped 2 bases from V and 2 bases from J, with 15 bases between. Germline CDR1 is MNHEY and CDR2 is SVGAGI.